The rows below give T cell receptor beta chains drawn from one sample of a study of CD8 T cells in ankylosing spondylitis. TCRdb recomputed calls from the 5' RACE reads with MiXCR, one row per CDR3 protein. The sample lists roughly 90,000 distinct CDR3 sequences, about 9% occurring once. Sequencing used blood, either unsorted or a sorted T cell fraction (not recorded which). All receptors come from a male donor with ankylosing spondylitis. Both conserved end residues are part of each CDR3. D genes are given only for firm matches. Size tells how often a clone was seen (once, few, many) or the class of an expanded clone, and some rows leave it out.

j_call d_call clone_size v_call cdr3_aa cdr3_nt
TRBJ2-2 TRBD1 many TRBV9 CASSGEGDRGIDTGELFF TGTGCCAGCAGCGGAGAAGGGGACAGGGGGATCGACACCGGGGAGCTGTTTTTT
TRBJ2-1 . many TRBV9 CASSAPTKRLGEQFF TGTGCCAGCAGCGCCCCGACTAAACGATTGGGTGAGCAGTTCTTC
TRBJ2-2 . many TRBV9 CASSVEGWLGGELFF TGTGCCAGCAGCGTAGAAGGGTGGCTGGGCGGGGAGCTGTTTTTT
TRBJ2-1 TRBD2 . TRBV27 CASSLSPGSGIYNEQFF TGTGCCAGCAGTTTATCCCCGGGTAGCGGGATCTACAATGAGCAGTTCTTC
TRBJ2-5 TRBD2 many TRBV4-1 CASSLRTSGKQETQYF TGCGCCAGCAGCCTACGGACTAGCGGAAAACAAGAGACCCAGTACTTC
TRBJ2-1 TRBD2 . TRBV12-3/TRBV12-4 CASGRAEYNEQFF TGTGCCAGCGGGAGGGCGGAATACAATGAGCAGTTCTTC
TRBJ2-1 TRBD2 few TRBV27 CASSFSSGSNEQFF TGTGCCAGCAGTTTCTCTAGCGGGAGCAATGAGCAGTTCTTC
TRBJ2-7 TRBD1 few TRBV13 CASSSYRDRGHEQYF TGTGCCAGCAGCTCGTACCGGGACAGGGGGCACGAGCAGTACTTC
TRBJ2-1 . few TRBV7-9 CASSPRPIDSSYNEQFF TGTGCCAGCTCCCCCAGGCCTATTGATAGCTCCTACAATGAGCAGTTCTTC
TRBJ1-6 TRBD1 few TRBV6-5 CASSYSTRGSSPLHF TGTGCCAGCAGTTACTCGACCAGGGGGAGCTCACCCCTCCACTTT
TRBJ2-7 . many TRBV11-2 CASSPPVGILREQYF TGTGCCAGCAGCCCGCCGGTGGGGATTCTAAGGGAGCAGTACTTC
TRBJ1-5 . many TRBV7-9 CASSLDGFNQPQHF TGTGCCAGCAGCTTAGACGGCTTTAATCAGCCCCAGCATTTT
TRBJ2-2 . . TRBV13 CASLSGNANTGELFF TGTGCCAGCCTATCGGGGAACGCGAACACCGGGGAGCTGTTTTTT
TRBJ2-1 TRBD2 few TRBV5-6 CASTLGGGDEQFF TGTGCCAGCACCCTCGGGGGGGGCGATGAGCAGTTCTTC
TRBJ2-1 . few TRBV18 CASSPVGSSYNEQFF TGTGCCAGCTCACCAGTCGGTAGCTCCTACAATGAGCAGTTCTTC
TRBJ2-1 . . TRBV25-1 CASSVLGTDEQFF TGTGCCAGCAGTGTTTTGGGGACGGATGAGCAGTTCTTC
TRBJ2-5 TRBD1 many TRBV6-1 CASSDESGGQETQYF TGTGCCAGCAGTGACGAGTCAGGGGGACAAGAGACCCAGTACTTC
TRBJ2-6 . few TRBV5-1 CASSVTGYPTSGANVLTF TGCGCCAGCAGCGTTACAGGGTATCCCACGTCCGGGGCCAACGTCCTGACTTTC
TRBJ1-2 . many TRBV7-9 CASSLEGVRGYTF TGTGCCAGCAGCTTAGAGGGCGTGCGGGGCTACACCTTC
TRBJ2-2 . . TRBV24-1 CATSDLSGNTGELFF TGTGCCACCAGTGATTTGTCAGGGAACACCGGGGAGCTGTTTTTT
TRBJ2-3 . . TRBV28 CASSLFSGGDTQYF TGTGCCAGCAGTTTATTCTCGGGGGGCGATACGCAGTATTTT
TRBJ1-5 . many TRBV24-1 CATSDRAPGQPQHF TGTGCCACCAGTGACCGCGCCCCGGGTCAGCCCCAGCATTTT
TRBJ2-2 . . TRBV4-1 CASSPNLASTGELFF TGCGCCAGCAGCCCGAACTTGGCTTCCACCGGGGAGCTGTTTTTT
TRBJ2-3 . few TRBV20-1 CSARDLQQPTDTQYF TGCAGTGCTAGAGATCTACAGCAACCCACAGATACGCAGTATTTT
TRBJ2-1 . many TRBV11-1 CASSLAHNEQFF TGTGCCAGCAGCTTAGCGCACAATGAGCAGTTCTTC
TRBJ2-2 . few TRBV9 CASSAPSTSNTGELFF TGTGCCAGCAGCGCCCCTAGCACTTCGAACACCGGGGAGCTGTTTTTT
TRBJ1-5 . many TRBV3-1 CASRISNQPQHF TGTGCCAGCAGAATTAGCAATCAGCCCCAGCATTTT
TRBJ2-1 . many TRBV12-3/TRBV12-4 CASSALGPSSYNEQFF TGTGCCAGCAGTGCCCTGGGCCCGAGCTCCTACAATGAGCAGTTCTTC
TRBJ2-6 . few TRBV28 CASSLFGEAGANVLTF TGTGCCAGCAGTTTATTTGGCGAGGCTGGGGCCAACGTCCTGACTTTC
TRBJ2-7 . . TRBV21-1 CASSLRDNSYEQYF TGTGCCAGCAGCCTCCGGGACAACTCCTACGAGCAGTACTTC
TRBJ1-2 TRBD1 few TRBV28 CASRDRDREDYGYTF TGTGCCAGCAGGGACCGGGACAGGGAGGACTATGGCTACACCTTC
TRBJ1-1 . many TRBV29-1 CSVEKTGSAFF TGCAGCGTTGAGAAGACAGGCTCTGCTTTCTTT
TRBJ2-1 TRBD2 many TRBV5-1 CASSLTSGSYNEQFF TGCGCCAGCAGCTTGACCAGCGGGAGCTACAATGAGCAGTTCTTC
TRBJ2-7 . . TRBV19 CASGIGGSYEQYF TGTGCCAGTGGGATCGGTGGCTCCTACGAGCAGTACTTC
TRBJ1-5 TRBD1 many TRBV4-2 CASSSRTGDNQPQHF TGTGCCAGCAGCTCCCGGACAGGAGATAATCAGCCCCAGCATTTT
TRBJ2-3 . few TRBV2 CAAGIRARGTDTQYF TGTGCCGCGGGGATTAGGGCCAGGGGTACAGATACGCAGTATTTT
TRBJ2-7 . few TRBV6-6 CATGVYEQYF TGTGCCACCGGCGTGTACGAGCAGTACTTC
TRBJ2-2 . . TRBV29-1 CSVEHANTGELFF TGCAGCGTTGAACATGCGAACACCGGGGAGCTGTTTTTT
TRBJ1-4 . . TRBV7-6 CASSTRADHFATNEKLFF TGTGCCAGCAGCACCCGGGCAGATCACTTTGCAACTAATGAAAAACTGTTTTTT
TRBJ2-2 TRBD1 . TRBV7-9 CASRNLTGTTGELFF TGTGCCAGCAGGAACCTGACAGGGACCACCGGGGAGCTGTTTTTT
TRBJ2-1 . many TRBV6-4 CASSDYAGPENEQFF TGTGCCAGCAGTGACTACGCAGGGCCGGAAAATGAGCAGTTCTTC
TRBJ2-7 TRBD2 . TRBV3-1 CASSQTWTSGHYEQYF TGTGCCAGCAGCCAGACGTGGACTAGCGGGCACTACGAGCAGTACTTC
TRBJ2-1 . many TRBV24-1 CAIGTSYNEQFF TGTGCCATCGGGACATCCTACAATGAGCAGTTCTTC
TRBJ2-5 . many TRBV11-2 CASSPNGGMGAETQYF TGTGCCAGCAGCCCAAACGGCGGGATGGGGGCAGAGACCCAGTACTTC
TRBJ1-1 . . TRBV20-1 CSASEKVSGNTEAFF TGCAGTGCTAGCGAAAAAGTCTCAGGGAACACTGAAGCTTTCTTT
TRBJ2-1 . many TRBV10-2 CASSEDINNEQFF TGCGCCAGCAGTGAAGACATCAACAATGAGCAGTTCTTC
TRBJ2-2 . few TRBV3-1 CASSPEWETGELFF TGTGCCAGCAGTCCGGAGTGGGAAACCGGGGAGCTGTTTTTT
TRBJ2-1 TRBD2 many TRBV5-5 CASTLVGLADNEQFF TGTGCCAGCACCCTAGTGGGACTAGCGGACAATGAGCAGTTCTTC
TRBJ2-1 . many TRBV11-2 CASSLRGPLYSEQFF TGTGCCAGCAGCTTAAGGGGACCCCTCTACTCTGAGCAGTTCTTC
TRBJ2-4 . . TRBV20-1 CSATPLTGTRPKNIQYF TGCAGTGCTACACCATTGACCGGGACTCGCCCAAAAAACATTCAGTACTTC
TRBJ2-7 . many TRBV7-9 CASSRGNEQYF TGTGCCAGCAGCCGGGGTAACGAGCAGTACTTC